This T cell receptor beta chain comes out of a study of T cell repertoires in cytomegalovirus infection. Study results and limitations: The response measured ex vivo was dominated by TCR beta clonotypes (HLA-C-restricted and CMV-specific).

The ends lost 6 bases at V and 7 bases at J; junction bases unmatched: 12. CDR1 and CDR2 from the germline V gene are MNHEY and SMNVEV (reference sequence). This CDR3 region has 16 residues. This clonotype was picked up many times. The antigen is undetermined. TCRdb fed the reads into MiXCR, producing one record per CDR3 protein. The sample holds about 110,000 distinct CDR3 sequences, more than 30% seen once. The sample consisted of CD8+ T cells from cultured PBMCs, taken from culture after CMV antigen stimulation. This chain connects TRBV27 to TRBJ1-6; 7 nucleotides line up with TRBD1. This receptor was identified in a human donor in good health (CMV status not recorded). Some clones in this sample may be carry-over from other donors' samples. The CDR3 nucleotides read TGTGCCAGCAGGCAGGAACAGGGGCTTTGGAATTCACCCCTCCACTTT. Its translation: CASRQEQGLWNSPLHF.